A single T cell receptor beta chain is shown here with its context. Assay used: immunoSEQ multiplex PCR; TCRdb lists only in-frame clones, some missing. The sample holds 55,000 to 70,000 clones, roughly 91% seen once. The source of the sample is a study of cytomegalovirus exposure and HLA in healthy donors. CDR1 is SGHTA and CDR2 is FQGTGA in the germline V gene. J lost 2 bases, V lost 5 bases, and 6 bases had no gene match. This CDR3 spans 15 amino acids. The sequence derives from a woman aged 18-29 years in good health and CMV-seronegative. The material sequenced was PBMCs. The chain links TRBV7-3 to TRBJ2-1, with TRBD2 matching 7 bases. Here the CDR3 reads CASSTGGGAYNEQFF. Written as DNA, the CDR3 is TGTGCCAGCAGCACCGGCGGGGGTGCCTACAATGAGCAGTTCTTC.